Listed here is a single TCR beta chain. The target of this receptor is not known. No clone much larger than this one lies a single base away; base qualities are absent. This sample was taken from a study of cytomegalovirus exposure and HLA in healthy donors (dated by TCRdb to 2017 to 2019). Regarding the research as a whole: A later analysis indicated that the 110 or so validation repertoires were generated on the platform also employed for the 670 or so repertoires of the first cohort. The study aimed to test whether cataloging public T cell receptors could reveal signatures of past pathogen exposure. A separate validation cohort of approximately 130 different subjects was used in addition to the roughly 670-subject first cohort. High-throughput TCR immunosequencing, statistical association of individual TCRs with disease status, and machine learning were combined to predict cytomegalovirus infection status.

The library was obtained by the immunoSEQ multiplex PCR assay. In the original analysis: A statistical classification framework was built for diagnosing cytomegalovirus status from the catalog of TCR beta chain sequences. TCRdb provides this immuneACCESS table in a form limited to in-frame rearrangements. Some clones are lacking; in checked studies, under half of them reflect an unresolved V gene, and why the rest are absent is not known. V, J and clone size reflect that table, while D and trimming were determined from the DNA. The sample yields approximately 120,000 clones; approximately 94% were counted once. The biggest ten clones account for about 1.8% of the sample. General findings and caveats noted by the study authors: Most TCR sequences were seen in very few donors, while some public TCRs were found in many individuals. In both the original and validation cohorts, the classifier was reported to diagnose cytomegalovirus status with high specificity and sensitivity. A later analysis lacked HLA typing for the validation cohort, so it scored co-occurrence in that cohort across all 120 or so repertoires. A total of 150 or so TCR beta chains were listed by the study as associated with cytomegalovirus. A later analysis found that TCRs clustered in the first cohort also tended to co-occur in the 95 to 150 validation repertoires, with 90% to 95% of cluster scores above 0. The authors suggested that the approach could potentially be generalized to other disease states and immunological phenotypes. In vitro tests confirmed that a few of the cytomegalovirus-associated TCR beta chains recognize cytomegalovirus antigens.

The donors belonged to the validation cohort of approximately 130 subjects, which was separate from the approximately 700-subject first cohort. V and J are trimmed by 4 bases and 7 bases, and the gene matches miss 9 bases of the junction. The germline V gene encodes CDR1 SGHRS and CDR2 YFSETQ. The cysteine opens and the phenylalanine closes a CDR3 of 15 amino acids. CDR3 DNA is the only sequence kept; it has 45 bases, read in frame from the first base. Sample: PBMCs. The rearranged segments are TRBV5-1 and TRBJ2-4; TRBD1 matches 9 bases in the middle. This sequence originates from a man aged 18 to 29 in good health and CMV-seronegative. The CDR3 region: CASSPAGQGGNIQYF. The sequence in DNA is TGCGCCAGCAGCCCGGCGGGACAGGGCGGTAACATTCAGTACTTC.